The 19 T cell receptor beta chains reported below all come from one sample, sequenced in a study of beta chain features in type 1 diabetes. The entirety of the isolated RNA underwent reverse transcription, so expressed TCRB transcripts were sequenced. Sequencing was performed with immunoSEQ multiplex PCR; in TCRdb, only in-frame clones are kept and a portion is missing. The table shows about 150,000 clones, with approximately 12% occurring only once. Specimen: central memory CD4+ T cells from blood. All receptors come from a man aged 18 to 29 in good health.

In its sample, this clone was seen a few times. The J gene is TRBJ1-1, the V gene TRBV5-1, with D unclear. The ends were cut back, 1 base at V and 0 bases at J, with 10 bases in the middle. The CDR3 extends over 15 amino acids. Germline CDR1 and CDR2: SGHRS and YFSETQ. As DNA, the CDR3 is TGCGCCAGCAGCTTGAGGGAGTGGGTGAACACTGAAGCTTTCTTT. It codes for CASSLREWVNTEAFF.

The chain carries TRBV25-1 and TRBJ1-2; D gene unclear. The CDR3 loop spans 14 amino acids. Trimming took 0 bases from V and 4 from J, leaving 9 bases between them. Germline V gives CDR1 MGHDK, CDR2 SYGVNS. CDR3 sequence: CASSEYGGIYGYTF. DNA for the CDR3: TGTGCCAGCAGTGAATATGGCGGAATCTATGGCTACACCTTC.

V gene TRBV2 combines with J gene TRBJ2-3; 9 bases map to TRBD2. CDR3 length: 14 amino acids. CDR1 and CDR2 from the germline V gene are SNHLY and FYNNEI. The trim removed 10 bases at V and 3 bases at J, leaving 8 bases unmatched. In DNA, the CDR3 is TGTGCCACTAGGACTAGCGAGAAGACAGATACGCAGTATTTT. Translated: CATRTSEKTDTQYF.

The table lists this clone with a few counts. The CDR3 nucleotides are TGTGCCAGCAGCCCCCACGCAGGGGACTACGAGCAGTACTTC. Residues: CASSPHAGDYEQYF. The rearrangement links TRBV9 to TRBJ2-7; D is possibly TRBD1 (6 bases). Germline V CDR1 and CDR2: SGDLS, YYNGEE. CDR3 length equals 14 residues. Trimming removed 4 bases from V and 3 bases from J, with 14 bases in between. The full variable domain, rest sourced from reference TRBV9 and TRBJ2-7, is DSGVTQTPKHLITATGQRVTLRCSPRSGDLSVYWYQQSLDQGLQFLIQYYNGEERAKGNILERFSAQQFPDLHSELNLSSLELGDSALYFCASSPHAGDYEQYFGPGTRLTVT.

This clone was recorded a few times. The chain employs TRBV28 and TRBJ2-3; 8 nucleotides match TRBD2. This CDR3 spans 14 amino acids. Germline V lookup: CDR1 MDHEN, CDR2 SYDVKM. Trimming cost V 2 bases and J 4 bases; bases outside gene matches: 2. The DNA for the CDR3 is TGTGCCAGCAGTTTAAGACTAGCGCCAGATACGCAGTATTTT. This encodes CASSLRLAPDTQYF.

This clone was recorded many times. V usage is TRBV16 and J usage is TRBJ2-5; D is perhaps TRBD2 (5 bases). Germline lookup yields CDR1 KGHSY and CDR2 FQNENV. The CDR3 sequence is 14 residues long. V was shortened by 3 bases and J by 2 bases, with 10 bases between the two germline ends. The CDR3 loop is CASSQGRTQETQYF. CDR3 coding DNA: TGTGCCAGCAGCCAGGGCAGGACTCAAGAGACCCAGTACTTC.

In its sample, this clone was seen a few times. The rearrangement links TRBV29-1 to TRBJ2-7; 7 bases line up with TRBD1. The CDR3 has 12 amino acids. CDR1 is SQVTM, CDR2 ANQGSEA, per germline. Trimming at V came to 8 bases and at J to 0 bases, leaving 4 bases not matched to a gene. The CDR3 protein is CSFWDSSYEQYF. CDR3 sequence (DNA): TGCAGCTTTTGGGACAGCTCCTACGAGCAGTACTTC.

J is TRBJ2-7 and V is TRBV5-4, with D possibly being TRBD2 (6 bases). CDR3 length: 13 amino acids. CDR1 and CDR2 from the germline V gene are SGHNT and YYREEE (reference sequence). Trimming cost V 4 bases and J 3 bases, with 11 bases left between them. The CDR3 region is CASSLDYNYEQYF. The DNA of the CDR3 is TGTGCCAGCAGCCTGGACTACAACTACGAGCAGTACTTC.

The chain links TRBV14 to TRBJ2-1; 12 bases map to TRBD2. V was clipped by 0 bases and J by 15 bases; unmatched bases: 6. The CDR3 totals 14 residues. Germline V gene lookup returns CDR1 SGHDN and CDR2 FVKESK. The CDR3 region is CASSQDASGRALFF. DNA for the CDR3: TGTGCCAGCAGCCAAGATGCTAGCGGGAGGGCCCTGTTCTTC.

The chain combines TRBV28 with TRBJ2-2; D possibly corresponds to TRBD1 (6 bases). This CDR3 comprises 14 residues. Per the germline V gene, CDR1 is MDHEN and CDR2 is SYDVKM. V was cut by 6 bases and J by 7 bases, with 15 bases left in between. In DNA, the CDR3 is TGTGCCAGCAGACCCCAGGGGTCCAGCGGGGAGCTGTTTTTT. Translation gives CASRPQGSSGELFF.

The chain couples TRBV9 to TRBJ2-7; maybe TRBD2 (5 bases). This CDR3 is built from 13 residues. Per the germline V gene, CDR1 is SGDLS and CDR2 is YYNGEE. Trimming removed 0 bases from V and 5 bases from J, with 9 bases in between. In nucleotides, the CDR3 is TGTGCCAGCAGCGTAGGCATGAGGGACGAGCAGTACTTC. Translating gives CASSVGMRDEQYF. Full variable domain (missing parts from reference TRBV9 and TRBJ2-7): DSGVTQTPKHLITATGQRVTLRCSPRSGDLSVYWYQQSLDQGLQFLIQYYNGEERAKGNILERFSAQQFPDLHSELNLSSLELGDSALYFCASSVGMRDEQYFGPGTRLTVT.

This clone was seen a handful of times. One end of the junction fails to match germline, which may point to a read error. The V and J genes are TRBV18 and TRBJ1-1; D perhaps matches TRBD1 (5 bases). The CDR3 loop spans 14 amino acids. Germline assignment: CDR1 KGHSH and CDR2 LQKENI. The DNA for the CDR3 is TGTGCCAGCTTACCACCGGGGGTGAACACTGAAGCTTTCTTT. Its translation is CASLPPGVNTEAFF.

This rearrangement joins TRBV25-1 to TRBJ2-7; D is unresolved. Germline V gives CDR1 MGHDK, CDR2 SYGVNS. V was clipped by 4 bases and J by 3 bases, with 4 bases between them. The CDR3 spans 11 residues. For the CDR3, the DNA is TGTGCCAGCAGTGGGAACTACGAGCAGTACTTC. It codes for CASSGNYEQYF.

The V and J genes are TRBV28 and TRBJ2-5; D may match TRBD1 or TRBD2 (5 bases each). CDR3 size: 14 residues. Germline lookup yields CDR1 MDHEN and CDR2 SYDVKM. V was shortened by 3 bases and J by 3 bases, with 11 bases between the two germline ends. The CDR3 region is CASSFGQGEETQYF. CDR3 nucleotide sequence: TGTGCCAGCAGTTTCGGGCAGGGAGAAGAGACCCAGTACTTC.

The chain carries TRBV9 and TRBJ1-6, with a weak D call TRBD1 (5 bases). The CDR3 consists of 15 residues. Germline loops: CDR1 SGDLS, CDR2 YYNGEE. The V end was cut by 3 bases, the J end by 10 bases, with 17 bases between. The CDR3 loop reads CASSAQGRVESPLHF. As DNA, the CDR3 is TGTGCCAGCAGCGCTCAGGGAAGGGTTGAGTCACCCCTCCACTTT.

Within the sample, this clone is large (0.1 to 1%). This chain uses TRBV4-3 with TRBJ2-1; D remains unclear. Between the trimmed V and J ends, which lost 1 base and 6 bases, there was a span of 10 bases. In germline, CDR1 is LGHNA, CDR2 YSLEER. This CDR3 comprises 14 residues. CDR3 protein: CASSQGIWVNEQFF. CDR3 nucleotides: TGCGCCAGCAGCCAAGGGATTTGGGTCAATGAGCAGTTCTTC.

V usage is TRBV29-1 and J usage is TRBJ2-7, with 11 bases aligning to TRBD1. The V gene's germline CDR1 is SQVTM and CDR2 ANQGSEA. V lost 4 bases to trimming and J lost 4 bases; unmatched junction nucleotides: 6. The CDR3 covers 14 residues. CDR3 protein: CSVGDRGSQYEQYF. CDR3 in DNA: TGCAGCGTTGGGGACAGGGGGTCTCAGTACGAGCAGTACTTC.

V usage is TRBV4-3 and J usage is TRBJ1-1; D perhaps matches TRBD1 (5 bases). Germline CDR1 reads LGHNA; CDR2 reads YSLEER. V lost 4 bases to trimming and J lost 5 bases, with 11 bases between them. This CDR3 contains 13 residues. Here the CDR3 DNA reads TGCGCCAGCAGCCTCGCGAGGGGAACTGAAGCTTTCTTT. This codes for CASSLARGTEAFF.

The rearrangement links TRBV11-1 to TRBJ1-1; D gene uncertain. Trimming pared 1 base from V and 4 bases from J, leaving 7 bases between. Germline V gene sequence: CDR1 SGHAT, CDR2 FQDESV (reference sequence). The CDR3 is 13 residues long. CDR3 sequence reads: CASSLDRGTEAFF. CDR3 in DNA: TGTGCCAGCAGCTTAGACAGAGGCACTGAAGCTTTCTTT.